These 10 T cell receptor beta chains share one sample of origin, sequenced in a study of T-cell memory formation after mild COVID-19. In TCRdb, the 5' RACE reads were re-called with MiXCR into one record per CDR3 protein. Of around 440,000 distinct CDR3 sequences listed, roughly 18% are singletons. Sequences were obtained from PBMCs or a T cell subset sorted from them (not recorded which). The receptor set was obtained from an adult woman who had mild COVID-19 (a few samples of this study predate the infection). Cell type and time point are not known.

This clonotype was recorded a few times. This sequence joins TRBV15 and TRBJ1-1, with D perhaps matching TRBD1 (6 bases). Germline CDR1 is LNHNV and CDR2 is YYDKDF (reference sequence). With 1 base removed from V and 3 bases from J, the gap between germline ends came to 15 bases. This CDR3 is 16 amino acids long. The CDR3 sequence is CATSRGWGGAYTEAFF. CDR3 in DNA: TGTGCCACCAGCAGAGGATGGGGGGGCGCATACACTGAAGCTTTCTTT.

The chain joins TRBV10-3 to TRBJ2-3; the D gene is possibly TRBD2 (5 bases). CDR1 and CDR2 (germline): ENHRY, SYGVKD. The CDR3 consists of 17 residues. Trimming left V 0 bases short and J 2 bases short, with 15 bases between. CDR3 protein: CAISESSGGYSTDTQYF. The DNA for the CDR3 is TGTGCCATCAGTGAGTCGAGCGGCGGTTACTCCACAGATACGCAGTATTTT.

V gene TRBV12-3 or TRBV12-4 combines with J gene TRBJ2-1; 8 bases are a match to TRBD2. The junction had 2 bases not matched to a gene; V was cut back by 8 bases and J by 8 bases. The CDR3 runs to 11 residues. Written as DNA, the CDR3 is TGTGCCAGCCGGGAGGGGTATGAGCAGTTCTTC. It is translated as CASREGYEQFF.

In this sample, this clonotype turned up a few times. The V and J genes are TRBV20-1 and TRBJ2-1, with a possible D match to TRBD2 (5 bases). The CDR3 contains 11 residues. Trimming left V 5 bases short and J 10 bases short, with 12 bases between. Germline CDR1 and CDR2: DFQATT and SNEGSKA (reference sequence). The CDR3 is CSAFWLAEQFF. The CDR3 DNA follows: TGCAGTGCTTTCTGGCTAGCAGAGCAGTTCTTC.

Only a few counts were recorded for this clonotype. CDR3 DNA sequence: TGTGCCAAAAAGGGATCTAGCTCCTACAATGAGCAGTTCTTC. Its protein is CAKKGSSSYNEQFF. The chain recombines TRBV27 with TRBJ2-1, with D hard to call. V lost 10 bases and J lost 0, with 13 bases in between. Germline V gene sequence: CDR1 MNHEY, CDR2 SMNVEV (reference sequence). The CDR3 is 14 residues long.

The chain uses TRBV24-1 and TRBJ2-6; 9 bases are shared with TRBD1. The CDR3 is 18 residues long. CDR1 is KGHDR and CDR2 is SFDVKD in the germline V gene. V gave up 4 bases and J gave up 1 base; unmatched junction bases: 7. CDR3 coding DNA: TGTGCCACCAGTGAGGGACAGGGAATAAATTCTGGGGCCAACGTCCTGACTTTC. This encodes CATSEGQGINSGANVLTF.

The chain combines TRBV24-1 with TRBJ2-1, with D unclear. The CDR3 length is 14 residues. Trimming pared 10 bases from V and 0 bases from J, leaving 12 bases between. From germline, CDR1 is KGHDR and CDR2 SFDVKD. CDR3 loop: CATSPASSYNEQFF. The CDR3, as DNA: TGTGCCACTTCGCCCGCTAGCTCCTACAATGAGCAGTTCTTC.

This clonotype was observed a few times. The V gene is TRBV7-6, the J gene TRBJ2-3, with a tentative D call TRBD1 (5 bases). The CDR3 totals 17 residues. The ends were cut back, 0 bases at V and 0 bases at J, with 13 bases in the middle. The germline CDR1 and CDR2 sequences are SGHVS and FNYEAQ. The CDR3 spells CASSLALSGSSTDTQYF. DNA of the CDR3: TGTGCCAGCAGCTTAGCGCTTTCAGGGTCAAGCACAGATACGCAGTATTTT.

The chain links TRBV12-3 or TRBV12-4 to TRBJ2-1; 12 positions agree with TRBD2. The CDR3 spans 16 residues. Trimming cost V 3 bases and J 4 bases; bases outside gene matches: 4. The DNA for the CDR3 is TGTGCCAGCAGTTTGACTAGCGGGGGTCGGTACAATGAGCAGTTCTTC. Translation gives CASSLTSGGRYNEQFF.

The chain couples TRBV18 to TRBJ2-2, with D perhaps matching TRBD2 (6 bases). The CDR3 loop spans 15 amino acids. Per germline, CDR1 KGHSH and CDR2 LQKENI. Trimming shortened V by 5 bases and J by 4 bases, and 14 bases separated the two germline ends. The CDR3 nucleotides read TGTGCCAGCTCATCGGGGGACGGAGTCACCGGGGAGCTGTTTTTT. Protein: CASSSGDGVTGELFF.